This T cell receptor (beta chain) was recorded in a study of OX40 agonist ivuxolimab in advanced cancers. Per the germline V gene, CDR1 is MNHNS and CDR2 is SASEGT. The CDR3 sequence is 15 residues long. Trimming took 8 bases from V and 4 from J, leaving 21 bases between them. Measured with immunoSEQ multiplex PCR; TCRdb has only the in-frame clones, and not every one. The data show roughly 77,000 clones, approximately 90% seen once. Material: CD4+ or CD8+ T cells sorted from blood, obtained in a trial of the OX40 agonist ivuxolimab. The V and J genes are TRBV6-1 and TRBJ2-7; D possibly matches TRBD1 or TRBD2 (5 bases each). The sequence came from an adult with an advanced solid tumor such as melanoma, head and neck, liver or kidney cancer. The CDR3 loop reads CASSRDGGFFYEQYF. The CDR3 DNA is TGTGCCAGCTCCCGGGACGGTGGTTTTTTTTACGAGCAGTACTTC.